This T cell receptor (beta chain) is from a study of blood T cells in healthy people across ages (dated by TCRdb to about 2015). Notes on the research overall: Template switching captured roughly one uniquely barcoded TCR beta cDNA molecule per two T cells in model experiments. The study measured age-related changes in TCR beta repertoire diversity using deep sequencing normalized with unique cDNA molecular identifiers. Using the same blood draw, the study looked at two additional independent replicas of 1 million unique cDNA reads for two donors, one aged 18 to 30 and the other aged 80 or older. To avoid experimental bias, donors of different ages were spread randomly across the sequencing lanes. The donors were split into four age groups: young (average about 15 years), middle-aged (39), aged (more than 55) and long-lived (roughly 80). General findings and caveats noted by the study authors: Observed TCR beta diversity per million T cells fell roughly linearly with age, and a significant reduction was already apparent by age approximately 40. There was a strong correlation between observed TCR beta diversity and the percentage of naive T cells measured by flow cytometry. Because profiling used bulk unsorted PBMCs, naive and antigen-experienced compartments could not be compared conclusively. Because donor CMV infection status was unknown, age-related changes in expanded clonotypes were potentially confounded. Total diversity estimates from one million sequenced T cells were considered lower bounds and underestimates. Compared with the aged group, the long-lived group had more naive CD4+ T cells, fewer expanded clones and increased TCR diversity, a pattern suggesting age selection.

Donors were a few dozen systemically healthy Caucasian individuals from Russia aged about 6 to 100 years. Each donor gave roughly 9 milliliters of peripheral blood, drawn into EDTA-treated Vacutainer tubes. Ficoll-Paque density-gradient centrifugation was used to isolate PBMCs, with at least 6.5 million per sample. Total RNA, at least 6 micrograms per sample, was extracted from PBMCs with Trizol reagent. The percentages of naive CD45RAhigh/CD27high T cells were determined by flow cytometry on a PBMC aliquot from every donor. This clonotype was found a few times. Its antigen is currently not known. No much larger clone exists at a distance of one base, and base qualities are not known. Library preparation was by 5' RACE. The sample was run on an Illumina HiSeq 2500. A second PCR of 7 to 11 cycles was performed with a sample-barcoded 5' primer and a J-beta primer mix. A template-switch 5' adaptor carrying 12 random nucleotides introduced a unique molecular identifier onto each TCR beta cDNA molecule. At least 3 million CDR3-containing paired-end reads were obtained from each sample. The Mint cDNA synthesis kit, primed by a TRBC-specific oligonucleotide, was used to synthesize first-strand cDNA from all RNA. Following uracil-DNA glycosylase treatment, a first 18-cycle PCR with universal primers M1SS and BC2_uni_R was performed on all cDNA. The published analysis was carried out like this. Normalization of each sample was performed by random selection of 1 million high-quality reads, each carrying a distinct molecular identifier. Reads with shared molecular identifiers were discarded instead of being binned into consensus sequences. MiTCR, run with a Q25 quality threshold and the strictest error-elimination algorithm, handled CDR3 identification, clonotype clustering and error correction. A nonparametric unseen species model with Euler transformation was used to estimate lower-bound total TCR beta diversity. The raw public reads went through TCRdb reprocessing: fastp at Q25, MiXCR clone calling, in-frame beta chains kept. All rows with the same CDR3 protein become a single entry with the most common DNA and genes. The V and J calls here are based on TCRdb, not the publication. The sample table lists about 1.1 million distinct CDR3 sequences, approximately 38% of them with a count of one. The leading ten clones occupy 10% to 15% of the sample.

The germline V gene (reference sequence) yields LGHDT for CDR1 and YNNKEL for CDR2. CDR3 length: 13 amino acids, cysteine to phenylalanine. Only the CDR3 DNA stays, 39 bases, in frame from base 1. Relative to germline, V is 0 bases shorter and J is 12 bases shorter, with 12 bases between their ends. The rearrangement joined TRBV3-1 to TRBJ2-1; a tentative D call is TRBD1 (5 bases match). The receptor was derived from a man between 18 and 35 years old in good health. The sample comprised blood. For the CDR3, the sequence is CASSQDSRRGQFF. The nucleotide sequence is TGTGCCAGCAGCCAAGATTCGCGTAGGGGGCAGTTCTTC.